A selection of T cell receptor beta chains follows, all from one sample in a study of blood T cell repertoires in COVID-19. Assay: immunoSEQ multiplex PCR; the TCRdb copy retains only in-frame clones and omits some. This sample has about 70,000 clones, with more than 90% found just once. Material: peripheral blood. The receptors shown here come from a man between 45 and 60 years old with acute or convalescent COVID-19. The conserved cysteine and the conserved F or W are not part of the CDR3 here. Not all rows give a size; the values are once, few, many and, for expanded clones, a class.

>TRBJ1-3|TRBV2|NA
ASRREGSSGNTIY
>TRBJ2-5|TRBV21-1|NA
ASSKGRTEQETQY
>TRBJ2-2|TRBV9|once
ASSVAGNTGELF
>TRBJ2-3|TRBV7-9|once
ASSLTGVVDTQY
>TRBJ2-3|TRBV18|few
ASSYRIEDTQY
>TRBJ2-1|TRBV11-2|NA
ASSLDRTNQGEQF
>TRBJ1-6|TRBV10-3|few
AISESRGNSPLH
>TRBJ2-2|TRBV9|NA
ASSVAPSDWTMERELF
>TRBJ2-3|TRBV6-6|NA
ASSSAGDTDTQY
>TRBJ1-5|TRBV15|NA
ATSRQTNQPQH
>TRBJ2-5|TRBV4-2|NA
ASSQDVSASGQETQY
>TRBJ1-1|TRBV25-1|NA
ASSGTGATEAF
>TRBJ2-7|TRBV27|NA
AFSSGGGEYEQY
>TRBJ2-7|TRBV10-2|NA
ASRPSPSYEQY
>TRBJ1-5|TRBV19|NA
ASSGQGAISNQPQH
>TRBJ2-3|TRBV7-9|NA
ASSSIRLAGTDTQY
>TRBJ2-2|TRBV24-1|NA
ATRGETGELF
>TRBJ2-5|TRBV7-2|NA
ASSGSRQGETQY
>TRBJ1-6|TRBV6-2/TRBV6-3|once
ASSYSVGQLNPLH
>TRBJ2-2|TRBV5-1|NA
ASSFLAGGPSNTGELF
>TRBJ2-2|TRBV6-5|once
ASSFSGLVATGELF
>TRBJ1-6|TRBV19|NA
ASSRTGRGNSPLH
>TRBJ2-5|TRBV20-1|NA
SARTGETQY